These T cell receptor beta chains were read from a single sample in a study of CD8 T cells in Susac syndrome. A single record per CDR3 protein comes from TCRdb applying MiXCR to the immunoSEQ multiplex PCR reads. The sample contains 120,000 or so distinct CDR3 sequences, 90% to 95% of which appear only once. The specimen sequenced was CD4+ T cells from PBMCs. These receptors were taken from a human donor with multiple sclerosis. Both conserved end residues are part of each CDR3. A D gene is named only where the DNA matches it firmly.

d_call: TRBD1; cdr3_length: 15; v_call: TRBV12-3/TRBV12-4; j_call: TRBJ2-1; cdr3_nt: TGTGCCAGCACCCCACAGGGGGCCCCGGGGAATGAGCAGTTCTTC; cdr3_aa: CASTPQGAPGNEQFF
d_call: TRBD1; cdr3_length: 14; v_call: TRBV4-3; j_call: TRBJ2-1; cdr3_nt: TGCGCCAGCAGCCAAGACTCAGGGGGCGATAAGCAGTTCTTC; cdr3_aa: CASSQDSGGDKQFF
d_call: NA; cdr3_length: 13; v_call: TRBV6-2/TRBV6-3; j_call: TRBJ1-1; cdr3_nt: TGTGCCAGCAGAATCGACGGGAACACTGAAGCTTTCTTT; cdr3_aa: CASRIDGNTEAFF
d_call: NA; cdr3_length: 14; v_call: TRBV6-2/TRBV6-3; j_call: TRBJ2-2; cdr3_nt: TGTGCCAGCAGACCCGACGGATCCTCTGGGGAGCTGTTTTTT; cdr3_aa: CASRPDGSSGELFF
d_call: NA; cdr3_length: 14; v_call: TRBV9; j_call: TRBJ1-2; cdr3_nt: TGTGCCAGCAGCGCCCCGCCCCGCGGCGGTGGCTACACCTTC; cdr3_aa: CASSAPPRGGGYTF
d_call: TRBD2; cdr3_length: 14; v_call: TRBV5-1; j_call: TRBJ2-3; cdr3_nt: TGCGCCAGCAGCTTGGCTGGACTAGGAGATACGCAGTATTTT; cdr3_aa: CASSLAGLGDTQYF
d_call: TRBD1; cdr3_length: 16; v_call: TRBV11-1; j_call: TRBJ1-1; cdr3_nt: TGTGCCAGCAGCCCCCAGCAGGGACAGGGTAACACTGAAGCTTTCTTT; cdr3_aa: CASSPQQGQGNTEAFF
d_call: NA; cdr3_length: 17; v_call: TRBV9; j_call: TRBJ1-1; cdr3_nt: TGTGCCAGCAGCGTAGACCCCGCCTCAGGGGTGAACACTGAAGCTTTCTTT; cdr3_aa: CASSVDPASGVNTEAFF
d_call: NA; cdr3_length: 11; v_call: TRBV5-4; j_call: TRBJ2-7; cdr3_nt: TGTGCCAGCAGCGCCTCCTACGAGCAGTACTTC; cdr3_aa: CASSASYEQYF
d_call: NA; cdr3_length: 15; v_call: TRBV30; j_call: TRBJ1-2; cdr3_nt: TGTGCCTGGAGCCGGCGGGGGGGCTGGACATATGGCTACACCTTC; cdr3_aa: CAWSRRGGWTYGYTF
d_call: TRBD1; cdr3_length: 15; v_call: TRBV29-1; j_call: TRBJ2-3; cdr3_nt: TGCAGCGTTGGAACTAACAGGGGAATGACAGATACGCAGTATTTT; cdr3_aa: CSVGTNRGMTDTQYF
d_call: NA; cdr3_length: 18; v_call: TRBV7-9; j_call: TRBJ2-1; cdr3_nt: TGTGCCAGCAGTGACAGGTTTGGGGCAGGAGTTTCCTACAATGAGCAGTTCTTC; cdr3_aa: CASSDRFGAGVSYNEQFF
d_call: NA; cdr3_length: 13; v_call: TRBV24-1; j_call: TRBJ2-1; cdr3_nt: TGTGCCACCAGTGATCCTGGGGGGAGCGAGCAGTTCTTC; cdr3_aa: CATSDPGGSEQFF
d_call: NA; cdr3_length: 14; v_call: TRBV5-4; j_call: TRBJ2-5; cdr3_nt: TGTGCCAGCAGCTTGGCTGGGGTACAAGAGACCCAGTACTTC; cdr3_aa: CASSLAGVQETQYF
d_call: TRBD1; cdr3_length: 13; v_call: TRBV29-1; j_call: TRBJ2-5; cdr3_nt: TGCAGCGTTGCAAAACAGGGGGCGGAGACCCAGTACTTC; cdr3_aa: CSVAKQGAETQYF
d_call: NA; cdr3_length: 14; v_call: TRBV29-1; j_call: TRBJ2-1; cdr3_nt: TGCAGTGCTGTGATGACAGGAGGGAACAATGAGCAGTTCTTC; cdr3_aa: CSAVMTGGNNEQFF
d_call: NA; cdr3_length: 15; v_call: TRBV5-4; j_call: TRBJ1-1; cdr3_nt: TGTGCCAGCAGCTTGGAGTTAGGTAGGCGGACTGAAGCTTTCTTT; cdr3_aa: CASSLELGRRTEAFF
d_call: NA; cdr3_length: 14; v_call: TRBV2; j_call: TRBJ2-7; cdr3_nt: TGTGCCAGCAGCCGGCCGTTGGGGGCGAGGGAGCAGTACTTC; cdr3_aa: CASSRPLGAREQYF
d_call: NA; cdr3_length: 14; v_call: TRBV10-3; j_call: TRBJ1-5; cdr3_nt: TGTGCCATCAAGGGTATCGACCCGAATCAGCCCCAGCATTTT; cdr3_aa: CAIKGIDPNQPQHF
d_call: TRBD2; cdr3_length: 15; v_call: TRBV7-3; j_call: TRBJ2-1; cdr3_nt: TGTGCCAGCAGCCCCAGCGGGGGGGCCTTAAATGAGCAGTTCTTC; cdr3_aa: CASSPSGGALNEQFF
d_call: TRBD2; cdr3_length: 17; v_call: TRBV15; j_call: TRBJ2-5; cdr3_nt: TGTGCCACCAGCCCTCTCACTAGCGGGAGAAATCGAGAGACCCAGTACTTC; cdr3_aa: CATSPLTSGRNRETQYF
d_call: NA; cdr3_length: 14; v_call: TRBV2; j_call: TRBJ1-1; cdr3_nt: TGTGCCAGCAGTGAAATGGACGGATACACTGAAGCTTTCTTT; cdr3_aa: CASSEMDGYTEAFF
d_call: NA; cdr3_length: 14; v_call: TRBV9; j_call: TRBJ2-6; cdr3_nt: TGTGCCAGCAGCTCAAAGTCTGGGGCCAACGTCCTGACTTTC; cdr3_aa: CASSSKSGANVLTF
d_call: NA; cdr3_length: 15; v_call: TRBV5-1; j_call: TRBJ2-1; cdr3_nt: TGCGCCAGCAGCCCCACTTTACGATCCTACAATGAGCAGTTCTTC; cdr3_aa: CASSPTLRSYNEQFF
d_call: NA; cdr3_length: 14; v_call: TRBV3-1; j_call: TRBJ1-2; cdr3_nt: TGTGCCAGCAGCCAAGTAGGGGCTAACTATGGCTACACCTTC; cdr3_aa: CASSQVGANYGYTF
d_call: NA; cdr3_length: 14; v_call: TRBV5-1; j_call: TRBJ1-2; cdr3_nt: TGCGCCAGCAGTAAGACGGAGGCTAACTATGGCTACACCTTC; cdr3_aa: CASSKTEANYGYTF
d_call: NA; cdr3_length: 13; v_call: TRBV6-5; j_call: TRBJ2-7; cdr3_nt: TGTGCCAGCAGTACTCATACAGGCGCCGAGCAGTACTTC; cdr3_aa: CASSTHTGAEQYF
d_call: NA; cdr3_length: 17; v_call: TRBV29-1; j_call: TRBJ2-6; cdr3_nt: TGCAGCGTTGAAGCCAAATCGTTTCCCGGGACCTCAGTCGTCCTGACTTTC; cdr3_aa: CSVEAKSFPGTSVVLTF
d_call: NA; cdr3_length: 17; v_call: TRBV27; j_call: TRBJ1-1; cdr3_nt: TGTGCCAGCAGTCCCAGGGCAGCGGGGGCACAAGGCACTGAAGCTTTCTTT; cdr3_aa: CASSPRAAGAQGTEAFF